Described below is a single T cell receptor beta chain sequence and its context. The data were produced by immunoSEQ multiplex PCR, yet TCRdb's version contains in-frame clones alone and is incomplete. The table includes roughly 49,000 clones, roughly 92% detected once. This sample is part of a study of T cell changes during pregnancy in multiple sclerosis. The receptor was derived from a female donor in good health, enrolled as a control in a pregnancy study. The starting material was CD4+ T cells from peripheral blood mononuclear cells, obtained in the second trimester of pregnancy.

The CDR3 sequence: CASSMGTSGGEETQYF. The CDR3 nucleotides are TGTGCCAGCAGCATGGGGACTAGCGGGGGGGAAGAGACCCAGTACTTC. This chain connects TRBV11-3 to TRBJ2-5, with 16 bases lining up with TRBD2. This CDR3 is 16 amino acids long. Germline-derived CDR1 and CDR2 are SGHNT and YENEEA. V dropped 5 bases and J dropped 3; count of bases not matched to a gene: 3.